These 17 T cell receptor beta chains originate from one sample sequenced in a study of blood T cell repertoires in COVID-19. The repertoire was sequenced with immunoSEQ multiplex PCR; TCRdb's copy has only in-frame clones and lacks some. The table lists about 66,000 clones, more than 70% of them singletons. The sample consisted of peripheral blood. The receptors were sampled from a woman in her sixties or seventies with acute or convalescent COVID-19.

The chain joins TRBV6-6 to TRBJ1-3, with 7 bases lining up with TRBD1. The V gene end was trimmed by 5 bases and the J gene end by 4 bases; junction bases not matched to a gene: 5. The germline V gene has CDR1 MNHNY and CDR2 SVGAGI (reference sequence). The CDR3 contains 14 residues. The CDR3 nucleotides are TGTGCCAGCAGTCCCAGGGGGAACGGAAACACCATATATTTT. This gives the protein CASSPRGNGNTIYF.

V gene TRBV6-5 combines with J gene TRBJ1-1; TRBD1 matches 8 bases. Germline values: CDR1 MNHEY, CDR2 SVGAGI. The V and J ends lost 2 bases and 3 bases, in that order; junction bases with no gene match: 5. The CDR3 is 15 residues long. The CDR3 sequence is CASSYTGTGDTEAFF. The CDR3 nucleotides are TGTGCCAGCAGTTACACCGGGACAGGTGACACTGAAGCTTTCTTT.

The V gene is TRBV28, the J gene TRBJ1-2; 8 bases match TRBD1. V lost 1 base, J lost 10 bases, and 14 bases stayed unmatched. The CDR3 sequence is 16 residues long. Germline lookup yields CDR1 MDHEN and CDR2 SYDVKM. CDR3 sequence reads: CASSLFRRQGADHYTF. The CDR3 nucleotides read TGTGCCAGCAGTTTATTTAGACGCCAGGGGGCTGATCACTACACCTTC.

The chain couples TRBV18 to TRBJ1-1; a weak D match, TRBD1 (6 bases). Trimming cost V 4 bases and J 1 base, with 10 bases left between them. The CDR3 extends over 14 amino acids. Germline CDR1 reads KGHSH; CDR2 reads LQKENI. CDR3 sequence (DNA): TGTGCCAGCTCACTACAGGGACCGAACACTGAAGCTTTCTTT. Translating it yields CASSLQGPNTEAFF.

CDR3 protein: CASSFDWTGTYEQYF. The CDR3 DNA follows: TGTGCCAGCAGCTTTGATTGGACAGGGACCTACGAGCAGTACTTC. The rearrangement joins TRBV7-2 to TRBJ2-7; 8 nucleotides align to TRBD1. J gave up 2 bases and V 3 bases, and 6 bases lay outside the gene matches. Germline V lookup: CDR1 SGHTA, CDR2 FQGNSA. CDR3 size: 15 residues. Full variable domain (rest looked up from reference TRBV7-2 and TRBJ2-7): GAGVSQSPSNKVTEKGKDVELRCDPISGHTALYWYRQSLGQGLEFLIYFQGNSAPDKSGLPSDRFSAERTGGSVSTLTIQRTQQEDSAVYLCASSFDWTGTYEQYFGPGTRLTVT.

The rearrangement links TRBV15 to TRBJ2-7, with 11 positions matching TRBD1. The CDR3 has 13 residues. Germline V CDR1 and CDR2: LNHNV, YYDKDF (reference sequence). J was trimmed by 6 bases and V by 5 bases; bases with no gene match: 3. The CDR3 nucleotides read TGTGCCACCAGCCGGACAGGGGGCGGCGAGCAGTACTTC. Encoded protein: CATSRTGGGEQYF.

The chain joins TRBV18 to TRBJ2-2, with 8 bases fitting TRBD1. Trimming took 5 bases from V and 1 from J; bases not matched to a gene: 0. The germline gives CDR1 KGHSH, CDR2 LQKENI. The CDR3 totals 14 residues. The CDR3 coding sequence is TGTGCCAGCTCAGGGACAGGGAACACCGGGGAGCTGTTTTTT. Amino acids: CASSGTGNTGELFF.

A single count supports this clone. The chain uses TRBV3-1 (or the pseudogene TRBV3-2) and TRBJ1-2; 7 bases line up with TRBD1. CDR1 and CDR2 (germline): LGHDT, YNNKEL (reference sequence). V gave up 2 bases and J gave up 4 bases; unmatched junction bases: 7. The CDR3 is made up of 15 amino acids. In nucleotides, the CDR3 is TGTGCCAGCAGCCAAAACAGGGGTAGGGGCTATGGCTACACCTTC. Translation: CASSQNRGRGYGYTF.

The V call is TRBV7-8, the J call TRBJ2-7, with 7 bases matching TRBD2. V was pared by 5 bases and J by 2 bases, with 12 bases of the junction left unmatched. Germline loops: CDR1 SGHVS, CDR2 FQNEAQ. The CDR3 sequence is 16 residues long. CDR3 nucleotide sequence: TGTGCCAGCAGCCCCTACGTGGGAGGGCCCCCCTACGAGCAGTACTTC. It yields the protein CASSPYVGGPPYEQYF.

The chain uses TRBV19 and TRBJ1-3; unclear D gene. The V gene lost 3 bases and the J gene lost 0 bases, with 9 bases spanning the gap. Germline CDR1 reads LNHDA; CDR2 reads SQIVND (reference sequence). The CDR3 runs to 15 residues. The CDR3 DNA is TGTGCCAGTAGTATCGGGGTGAGCTCTGGAAACACCATATATTTT. Translation gives CASSIGVSSGNTIYF.

The chain links TRBV28 to TRBJ2-5, with 12 bases aligning to TRBD2. The trim removed 5 bases at V and 5 bases at J, leaving 3 bases unmatched. This CDR3 is built from 14 residues. Germline lookup yields CDR1 MDHEN and CDR2 SYDVKM. The DNA of the CDR3 is TGTGCCAGCAGTAAAACTAGCGGGAGGGAGACCCAGTACTTC. This encodes CASSKTSGRETQYF.

The chain uses TRBV10-2 and TRBJ1-1; 8 nucleotides match TRBD1. This CDR3 comprises 13 residues. In germline, CDR1 is WSHSY, CDR2 SAAADI. The V segment lost 8 bases and the J segment 1 base; nucleotides outside the gene matches: 3. CDR3 DNA: TGCGCCAGCTATACAGGGGGGAACACTGAAGCTTTCTTT. Its protein product is CASYTGGNTEAFF.

This chain uses TRBV28 with TRBJ1-2; D is undetermined. The CDR3 has 12 amino acids. Germline loops: CDR1 MDHEN, CDR2 SYDVKM. The V end was cut by 3 bases, the J end by 6 bases, with 8 bases between. CDR3 residues: CASSFGADGYTF. DNA for the CDR3: TGTGCCAGCAGTTTCGGTGCGGATGGCTACACCTTC.

This chain connects TRBV3-1 (or the pseudogene TRBV3-2) to TRBJ1-2, with 10 nucleotides matching TRBD1. In germline, CDR1 is LGHDT, CDR2 YNNKEL (reference sequence). Trimming took 1 base from V and 1 from J; bases not matched to a gene: 3. The CDR3 runs to 16 residues. The CDR3 sequence: CASSQGGTGDNYGYTF. The CDR3 region has the DNA TGTGCCAGCAGCCAAGGGGGGACAGGGGATAACTATGGCTACACCTTC.

The genes are TRBV15 and TRBJ2-3, with 7 bases identical to TRBD1. Trimming at V came to 1 base and at J to 1 base, leaving 5 bases not matched to a gene. CDR1 and CDR2 (germline): LNHNV, YYDKDF (reference sequence). The CDR3 has 16 residues. Written as DNA, the CDR3 is TGTGCCACCAGCAGAGCGACAGGGAAGGGCACAGATACGCAGTATTTT. It translates to CATSRATGKGTDTQYF. The whole variable domain, remainder taken from reference TRBV15 and TRBJ2-3, is DAMVIQNPRYQVTQFGKPVTLSCSQTLNHNVMYWYQQKSSQAPKLLFHYYDKDFNNEADTPDNFQSRRPNTSFCFLDIRSPGLGDTAMYLCATSRATGKGTDTQYFGPGTRLTVL.

The chain couples TRBV19 to TRBJ1-5; D is ambiguous. Germline CDR1 reads LNHDA; CDR2 reads SQIVND (reference sequence). The V end was cut by 11 bases, the J end by 0 bases, with 14 bases between. The CDR3 spans 14 residues. The chain's CDR3 is CASSVEYSNQPQHF. The CDR3 DNA is TGTGCCTCTAGTGTAGAGTATAGCAATCAGCCCCAGCATTTT.

The J gene is TRBJ2-5, the V gene TRBV15; TRBD2 is a possible D gene (5 bases). CDR1 and CDR2 from the germline V gene are LNHNV and YYDKDF (reference sequence). V was trimmed by 1 base and J by 2 bases, leaving 17 bases between them. There are 17 residues in the CDR3. The CDR3 protein is CATSRGPPTGGQETQYF. The CDR3 nucleotides are TGTGCCACCAGCAGAGGACCTCCGACGGGCGGGCAAGAGACCCAGTACTTC. Using reference TRBV15 and TRBJ2-5 for the parts outside the CDR3, the full variable domain is DAMVIQNPRYQVTQFGKPVTLSCSQTLNHNVMYWYQQKSSQAPKLLFHYYDKDFNNEADTPDNFQSRRPNTSFCFLDIRSPGLGDTAMYLCATSRGPPTGGQETQYFGPGTRLLVL.